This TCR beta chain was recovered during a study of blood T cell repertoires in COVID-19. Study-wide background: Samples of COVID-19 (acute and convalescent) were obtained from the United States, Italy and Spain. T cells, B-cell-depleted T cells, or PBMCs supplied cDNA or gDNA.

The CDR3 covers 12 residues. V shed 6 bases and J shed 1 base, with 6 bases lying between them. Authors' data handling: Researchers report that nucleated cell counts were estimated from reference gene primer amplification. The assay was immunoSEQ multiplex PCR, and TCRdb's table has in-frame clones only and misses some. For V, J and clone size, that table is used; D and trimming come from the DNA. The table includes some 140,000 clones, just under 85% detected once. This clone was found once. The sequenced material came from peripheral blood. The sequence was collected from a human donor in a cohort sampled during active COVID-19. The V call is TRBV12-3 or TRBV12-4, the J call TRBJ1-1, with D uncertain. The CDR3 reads CASRRENTEAFF. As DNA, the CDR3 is TGTGCCAGCAGACGGGAGAACACTGAAGCTTTCTTT.